These 19 T cell receptor beta chains were all obtained from the same sample, sequenced in a study of vaccination and CD4 T cells after COVID-19. As to treatment: approximately nine-day PBMC culture with coronavirus spike peptide pools or control peptides (ViraFEST assay). Antigens of these TCRs are unknown. Sequenced with the Oncomine TCR Beta short-read assay was DNA taken from cultured CD4+ T cells. TCRdb analysed the PCR reads with MiXCR anew, one entry per CDR3 protein. The sample holds roughly 20,000 distinct CDR3 sequences; roughly 63% are singletons and the top ten take 7.8%. The sequencing sample was made of CD4+ T cells from blood, cultured in vitro. The receptors come from a human donor who had recovered from COVID-19.

The V and J genes are TRBV28 and TRBJ1-2; 7 nucleotides align to TRBD1. Germline CDR1 MDHEN, CDR2 SYDVKM. This CDR3 is 15 amino acids long. V lost 5 bases and J lost 6; bases outside the gene matches: 12. In DNA form, the CDR3 reads TGTGCCAGCAGTCCGACTGAAGGGGGCGTAGATGGCTACACCTTC. It yields the protein CASSPTEGGVDGYTF.

The chain recombines TRBV10-3 with TRBJ1-1; D not resolved. With 2 bases removed from V and 4 bases from J, the gap between germline ends came to 8 bases. Looked up from germline, CDR1 is ENHRY and CDR2 is SYGVKD. This CDR3 has 13 residues. The CDR3 region is CAISEQEGTEAFF. The CDR3, as DNA: TGTGCCATCAGTGAGCAGGAGGGCACTGAAGCTTTCTTT.

CDR3 coding DNA: TGTGCCAGCAGCCGCTACAGGAGCGCAGATACGCAGTATTTT. Its protein is CASSRYRSADTQYF. V and J are TRBV11-2 and TRBJ2-3; D may be TRBD1 (5 bases). The CDR3 extends over 14 amino acids. Germline values: CDR1 SGHAT, CDR2 FQNNGV. Trimming removed 5 bases from V and 4 bases from J, with 13 bases in between. Supplemented by reference TRBV11-2 and TRBJ2-3, the full variable domain reads EAGVAQSPRYKIIEKRQSVAFWCNPISGHATLYWYQQILGQGPKLLIQFQNNGVVDDSQLPKDRFSAERLKGVDSTLKIQPAKLEDSAVYLCASSRYRSADTQYFGPGTRLTVL.

V and J are TRBV7-3 and TRBJ2-3; the match to TRBD2 covers 8 bases. Unmatched junction bases numbered 3, after V lost 5 bases and J lost 2 bases. The CDR3 runs 14 residues. CDR1 is SGHTA, CDR2 FQGTGA, per germline. CDR3 in DNA: TGTGCCAGCAGCCGTAGCGGGGCCACAGATACGCAGTATTTT. It yields the protein CASSRSGATDTQYF.

The chain recombines TRBV5-6 with TRBJ2-3; D is unclear. Between the trimmed V and J ends, which lost 0 bases and 7 bases, there was a span of 6 bases. The CDR3 loop spans 12 amino acids. In germline, CDR1 is SGHDT, CDR2 YYEEEE. CDR3 amino acids: CASSLVANTQYF. In DNA form, the CDR3 reads TGTGCCAGCAGCTTGGTCGCGAATACGCAGTATTTT.

The chain carries TRBV19 and TRBJ1-2; TRBD1 is a possible D gene (6 bases). The V gene lost 4 bases and the J gene lost 8 bases, with 11 bases spanning the gap. CDR3 size: 12 residues. From germline, CDR1 is LNHDA and CDR2 SQIVND (reference sequence). The CDR3 spells CASSTGVEGYTF. CDR3 nucleotide sequence: TGTGCCAGTAGTACAGGGGTGGAGGGCTACACCTTC.

The chain uses TRBV29-1 and TRBJ1-2; D remains unclear. Germline CDR1 reads SQVTM; CDR2 reads ANQGSEA. Between the trimmed V and J ends, which lost 5 bases and 8 bases, there was a span of 12 bases. The CDR3 spans 11 residues. DNA of the CDR3: TGCAGCGTTAGTGGGATTCAGGGCTACACCTTC. Protein product: CSVSGIQGYTF.

The chain joins TRBV2 to TRBJ1-2; TRBD1 might be the D (6 bases). Trimming removed 6 bases from V and 4 bases from J, with 18 bases in between. The germline V gene encodes CDR1 SNHLY and CDR2 FYNNEI. The CDR3 contains 15 residues. This CDR3 reads CASRTGTSNIYGYTF. CDR3 bases: TGTGCCAGCAGAACCGGGACATCGAACATCTATGGCTACACCTTC.

This clonotype was picked up a small number of times. The rearrangement uses TRBV6-5 and TRBJ1-1; D gene unclear. Germline values: CDR1 MNHEY, CDR2 SVGAGI. Deletions cut 4 bases from V and 5 bases from J, with 5 bases between. The CDR3 contains 11 residues. This CDR3 reads CASSSGTEAFF. CDR3 DNA sequence: TGTGCCAGCAGTTCCGGTACTGAAGCTTTCTTT.

V usage is TRBV30 and J usage is TRBJ2-5; D is perhaps TRBD1 or TRBD2 (5 bases each). Germline CDR1 GTSNPN, CDR2 SVGIG (reference sequence). This CDR3 spans 13 amino acids. Trimming shortened V by 5 bases and J by 1 base, and 11 bases separated the two germline ends. The CDR3 coding sequence is TGTGCCTGGCGCCCGAGGGGCCAAGAGACCCAGTACTTC. Amino acids: CAWRPRGQETQYF.

This sequence joins TRBV2 and TRBJ2-6; no firm D call. From germline, CDR1 is SNHLY and CDR2 FYNNEI. Trimming left V 9 bases short and J 1 base short, with 10 bases between. The CDR3 has 14 amino acids. Written as DNA, the CDR3 is TGTGCCAGTGAATCGGGTTCTGGGGCCAACGTCCTGACTTTC. The encoded protein is CASESGSGANVLTF. Looking up the rest from reference TRBV2 and TRBJ2-6 gives the full variable domain: EPEVTQTPSHQVTQMGQEVILRCVPISNHLYFYWYRQILGQKVEFLVSFYNNEISEKSEIFDDQFSVERPDGSNFTLKIRSTKLEDSAMYFCASESGSGANVLTFGAGSRLTVL.

V is TRBV27 and J is TRBJ1-3; D remains ambiguous. CDR1 and CDR2 (germline): MNHEY, SMNVEV (reference sequence). V was clipped by 5 bases and J by 4 bases, with 9 bases between them. The CDR3 runs 13 residues. CDR3 loop: CASSTGVGNTIYF. The CDR3 DNA reads as TGTGCCAGCAGTACGGGAGTGGGAAACACCATATATTTT.

The gene calls are TRBV20-1 and TRBJ1-1; D gene uncertain. V lost 5 bases, J lost 1 base, and 14 bases lay in between. Per germline, CDR1 DFQATT and CDR2 SNEGSKA (reference sequence). The CDR3 loop spans 14 amino acids. The chain's CDR3 is CSAYLGGQNTEAFF. The CDR3 DNA sequence: TGCAGTGCTTATTTGGGCGGTCAGAACACTGAAGCTTTCTTT.

This clonotype turned up a few times. The V and J genes are TRBV20-1 and TRBJ1-5; D is unclear. This CDR3 contains 16 residues. CDR1 and CDR2 from the germline V gene are DFQATT and SNEGSKA (reference sequence). V lost 0 bases and J 0 bases, leaving 12 bases between the germline ends. The CDR3 DNA reads TGCAGTGCTAGAGATGTTGGCGGTAATAGCAATCAGCCCCAGCATTTT. This sequence encodes CSARDVGGNSNQPQHF.

This chain uses TRBV24-1 with TRBJ1-1; 7 bases are a match to TRBD1. The CDR3 runs 15 residues. Unmatched junction bases numbered 11, after V lost 11 bases and J lost 0 bases. Germline values: CDR1 KGHDR, CDR2 SFDVKD. CDR3 sequence reads: CASTRSGGLNTEAFF. The CDR3 region has the DNA TGTGCCAGCACTAGATCAGGGGGATTGAACACTGAAGCTTTCTTT.

The chain is built from TRBV12-3 or TRBV12-4 and TRBJ1-2, with 10 bases identical to TRBD1. The CDR3 extends over 15 amino acids. The V gene end was trimmed by 4 bases and the J gene end by 4 bases; junction bases not matched to a gene: 6. The chain's CDR3 is CASSYDRGRGYGYTF. The CDR3 DNA follows: TGTGCCAGCAGTTATGACAGGGGGCGCGGCTATGGCTACACCTTC.

CDR3 coding DNA: TGTGCCAGCAGTAGTACAGGGGATATCGGCATTCAGTACTTC. This gives the protein CASSSTGDIGIQYF. This rearrangement joins TRBV6-1 to TRBJ2-4; 7 bases are a match to TRBD1. Germline V gives CDR1 MNHNS, CDR2 SASEGT. V lost 5 bases and J lost 9; bases outside the gene matches: 10. The CDR3 length is 14 residues.

The rearrangement joins TRBV7-9 to TRBJ1-6; the D is unclear. Trimming shortened V by 1 base and J by 7 bases, and 8 bases separated the two germline ends. The V gene's germline CDR1 is SEHNR and CDR2 FQNEAQ (reference sequence). This CDR3 contains 14 residues. CDR3 in DNA: TGTGCCAGCAGCTTAGAACAGCCCAATTCACCCCTCCACTTT. Amino acids: CASSLEQPNSPLHF.

The genes are TRBV7-9 and TRBJ1-5, with TRBD1 matching 7 bases. The ends lost 5 bases at V and 0 bases at J; junction bases unmatched: 7. Germline lookup yields CDR1 SEHNR and CDR2 FQNEAQ (reference sequence). The CDR3 is made up of 16 amino acids. CDR3 protein: CASSPGTVISNQPQHF. The CDR3 DNA reads TGTGCCAGCAGCCCCGGGACAGTAATTAGCAATCAGCCCCAGCATTTT.